This T cell receptor beta chain derives from a study of shared clonotypes between healthy human individuals. Assay runs were performed at deep level. The protocol was immunoSEQ multiplex PCR, while the TCRdb copy is restricted to in-frame clones and leaves out a portion. The table lists about 2 million clones, roughly 95% of them singletons. Material for sequencing was naive CD4+ T cells sorted from blood. As to subset: CD45RA+ positively selected. The clonotype originates from a man aged 18 to 30 in good health.

Here the CDR3 DNA reads TGTGCCAGCAGTTTATACAGGTTGAGCGAAGAGACCCAGTACTTC. This translates into CASSLYRLSEETQYF. The chain is built from TRBV28 and TRBJ2-5; TRBD1 is a possible D gene (5 bases). CDR3 length: 15 amino acids. The V gene's germline CDR1 is MDHEN and CDR2 SYDVKM. V lost 1 base and J lost 3, with 12 bases in between.